This TCR beta chain is from a study of cytotoxic CD8 clonotypes in ibrutinib-treated CLL. Whole-study results and caveats: Exceeding age-matched healthy donors, baseline clonality also tracked the counts of circulating CD8+ T cells.

The CDR3 is 14 amino acids. The V gene lost 7 bases and the J gene lost 3 bases, with 16 bases spanning the gap. Germline CDR1 MDHEN, CDR2 SYDVKM. Of note for this clone: Its target is unknown.

Sequencing was performed with immunoSEQ multiplex PCR; in TCRdb, only in-frame clones are kept and a portion is missing. This sample has about 150,000 clones, with about 76% found just once. This sequence originates from a human donor with chronic lymphocytic leukemia. The rearrangement uses TRBV28 and TRBJ2-7, with D perhaps matching TRBD2 (5 bases). The sample here was PBMCs, taken after 24 months of ibrutinib treatment. The CDR3 reads CASTQLVPNYEQYF. The CDR3 region has the DNA TGTGCCAGCACCCAACTAGTTCCTAACTACGAGCAGTACTTC.